The 31 T cell receptor beta chains presented below share a single source sample, sequenced in a study of blood T cell repertoires in COVID-19. Profiling relied on immunoSEQ multiplex PCR, and the TCRdb table lists in-frame clones only, not all of them. The sample lists 150,000 to 200,000 clones, more than 80% seen once, with more than 10% in the top ten. Sequencing input: peripheral blood. These receptors originate from a woman over 75 with COVID-19, enrolled during active disease.

The V call is TRBV2, the J call TRBJ2-2, with TRBD1 matching 8 bases. V lost 4 bases to trimming and J lost 8 bases; unmatched junction nucleotides: 9. CDR1 and CDR2 from the germline V gene are SNHLY and FYNNEI. The CDR3 has 15 amino acids. The CDR3 protein is CASSALDRVYGELFF. CDR3 nucleotide sequence: TGTGCCAGCAGTGCTCTGGACAGGGTTTATGGGGAGCTGTTTTTT.

The chain is built from TRBV5-1 and TRBJ2-1, with 10 bases that match TRBD2. The CDR3 length is 15 residues. Germline CDR1 reads SGHRS; CDR2 reads YFSETQ. Unmatched junction bases numbered 7, after V lost 0 bases and J lost 10 bases. For the CDR3, the DNA is TGCGCCAGCAGCTTGGCCCTAGCGGGAGCTGGGGAGCAGTTCTTC. Protein sequence: CASSLALAGAGEQFF.

In its sample, this clone was seen once. The V gene is TRBV28, the J gene TRBJ1-3; D not certain. This CDR3 spans 15 amino acids. Germline V lookup: CDR1 MDHEN, CDR2 SYDVKM. Between the trimmed V and J ends, which lost 6 bases and 0 bases, there was a span of 12 bases. The CDR3, as DNA: TGTGCCAGCAGATCGGGATCGAGCTCTGGAAACACCATATATTTT. Translation: CASRSGSSSGNTIYF. Filled out from reference TRBV28 and TRBJ1-3, the complete variable domain reads DVKVTQSSRYLVKRTGEKVFLECVQDMDHENMFWYRQDPGLGLRLIYFSYDVKMKEKGDIPEGYSVSREKKERFSLILESASTNQTSMYLCASRSGSSSGNTIYFGEGSWLTVV.

A few counts support this clone. This rearrangement joins TRBV4-2 to TRBJ1-4; no clear D. The germline CDR1 and CDR2 sequences are LGHNA and YNFKEQ. CDR3 size: 16 residues. With 1 base removed from V and 3 bases from J, the gap between germline ends came to 12 bases. CDR3: CASSQVGSGANEKLFF. The CDR3 nucleotides read TGTGCCAGCAGCCAAGTAGGTTCGGGAGCTAATGAAAAACTGTTTTTT.

The gene calls are TRBV3-1 (or the pseudogene TRBV3-2) and TRBJ2-2; D unclear. This CDR3 has 12 residues. V was cut by 4 bases and J by 8 bases, with 8 bases left in between. The germline CDR1 and CDR2 sequences are LGHDT and YNNKEL (reference sequence). The CDR3 DNA sequence: TGTGCCAGCAGCCCACGAACTGGGGAGCTGTTTTTT. Encoded protein: CASSPRTGELFF.

The rearrangement links TRBV27 to TRBJ1-2; no reliable D call. CDR3 length equals 13 residues. V lost 6 bases to trimming and J lost 6 bases, with 14 bases between them. Germline V CDR1 and CDR2: MNHEY, SMNVEV (reference sequence). CDR3 sequence: CASSNRLVNGYTF. The CDR3, as DNA: TGTGCCAGCAGCAACAGATTGGTTAATGGCTACACCTTC.

The chain has TRBV29-1 and TRBJ2-5; 9 bases fit TRBD1. The CDR3 spans 16 residues. J was trimmed by 5 bases and V by 5 bases; bases with no gene match: 15. CDR1 SQVTM and CDR2 ANQGSEA come from the germline V gene. CDR3 nucleotides: TGCAGCGTTCTCGCGGTGGGACAGGGAGGGTTCGAGACCCAGTACTTC. Its protein is CSVLAVGQGGFETQYF. Complete variable domain (other parts from reference TRBV29-1 and TRBJ2-5): SAVISQKPSRDICQRGTSLTIQCQVDSQVTMMFWYRQQPGQSLTLIATANQGSEATYESGFVIDKFPISRPNLTFSTLTVSNMSPEDSSIYLCSVLAVGQGGFETQYFGPGTRLLVL.

The chain combines TRBV5-1 with TRBJ2-2, with D uncertain. V lost 1 base, J lost 4 bases, and 14 bases lay in between. CDR1 SGHRS and CDR2 YFSETQ come from the germline V gene. This CDR3 region has 16 residues. This chain's CDR3 is CASSLFGPPGTGELFF. Here the CDR3 DNA reads TGCGCCAGCAGCTTGTTTGGTCCCCCGGGCACCGGGGAGCTGTTTTTT.

In its sample, this clone was seen a few times. V usage is TRBV5-4 and J usage is TRBJ1-6, with 9 positions matching TRBD1. V lost 4 bases, J lost 10 bases, and 6 bases stayed unmatched. This CDR3 comprises 14 residues. Germline lookup yields CDR1 SGHNT and CDR2 YYREEE (reference sequence). Here the CDR3 DNA reads TGTGCCAGCAGCCCAGGACAGGGGCGCTCACCCCTCCACTTT. This translates into CASSPGQGRSPLHF.

This clone has just a few counts. This chain uses TRBV21-1 with TRBJ2-7; the D call TRBD2 from the table was never checked on the DNA. TRBV21-1 is a pseudogene segment. There are 17 residues in the CDR3. The CDR3 region is CASIALWGEGLEYEQYF. Written as DNA, the CDR3 is TGTGCCAGCATCGCTCTATGGGGGGAGGGCCTTGAATACGAGCAGTACTTC.

The V gene is TRBV5-1, the J gene TRBJ1-2; 7 bases map to TRBD1. The CDR3 contains 14 residues. V gave up 4 bases and J gave up 4 bases; unmatched junction bases: 7. The germline V gene encodes CDR1 SGHRS and CDR2 YFSETQ. DNA for the CDR3: TGCGCCAGCAGCCCCGGGGACAGTCGCTATGGCTACACCTTC. Amino acid sequence: CASSPGDSRYGYTF.

The chain is built from TRBV19 and TRBJ1-4; D uncertain. This CDR3 contains 14 residues. V lost 3 bases and J 7 bases, leaving 12 bases between the germline ends. The germline V gene has CDR1 LNHDA and CDR2 SQIVND (reference sequence). CDR3 nucleotide sequence: TGTGCCAGTAGTATGGGGAGTTTGAGTGAAAAACTGTTTTTT. This encodes CASSMGSLSEKLFF. Full variable domain (remainder filled in from reference TRBV19 and TRBJ1-4): DGGITQSPKYLFRKEGQNVTLSCEQNLNHDAMYWYRQDPGQGLRLIYYSQIVNDFQKGDIAEGYSVSREKKESFPLTVTSAQKNPTAFYLCASSMGSLSEKLFFGSGTQLSVL.

This clone was found once. The rearrangement uses TRBV5-4 and TRBJ2-1; 8 bases agree with TRBD2. From germline, CDR1 is SGHNT and CDR2 YYREEE (reference sequence). The CDR3 extends over 14 amino acids. The V gene end was trimmed by 3 bases and the J gene end by 3 bases; junction bases not matched to a gene: 2. CDR3 residues: CASSSSGSYNEQFF. For the CDR3, the DNA is TGTGCCAGCAGCTCGAGCGGGAGCTACAATGAGCAGTTCTTC.

The chain uses TRBV19 and TRBJ2-5, with a weak D call TRBD2 (5 bases). There are 15 residues in the CDR3. Trimming took 4 bases from V and 1 from J, leaving 13 bases between them. Germline assignment: CDR1 LNHDA and CDR2 SQIVND (reference sequence). This CDR3 reads CASSTDGVAQETQYF. The DNA of the CDR3 is TGTGCCAGTAGTACGGACGGGGTCGCCCAAGAGACCCAGTACTTC.

The chain couples TRBV28 to TRBJ1-2, with no clear D. The ends were cut back, 4 bases at V and 3 bases at J, with 18 bases in the middle. This CDR3 spans 16 amino acids. Germline values: CDR1 MDHEN, CDR2 SYDVKM. DNA of the CDR3: TGTGCCAGCAGTTCCTCAATCAGGCGCCCGGACTATGGCTACACCTTC. Amino acid sequence: CASSSSIRRPDYGYTF.

This clone was detected a few times. This rearrangement joins TRBV7-8 to TRBJ2-5; 7 bases align to TRBD2. Germline assignment: CDR1 SGHVS and CDR2 FQNEAQ. The CDR3 is 13 amino acids. The V gene end was trimmed by 4 bases and the J gene end by 2 bases; junction bases not matched to a gene: 1. The CDR3 nucleotides are TGTGCCAGCAGCTGGACTAGGCAAGAGACCCAGTACTTC. Translation gives CASSWTRQETQYF.

In its sample, this clone was seen once. The V and J genes are TRBV6-5 and TRBJ1-4; no clear D. Germline V gene data show CDR1 as MNHEY and CDR2 as SVGAGI. Trimming stripped 6 bases from V and 3 bases from J, with 14 bases between. This CDR3 has 15 residues. The CDR3 DNA reads as TGTGCCAGCAGAGCAGGAGGGTTATCTAATGAAAAACTGTTTTTT. Encoded protein: CASRAGGLSNEKLFF.

V gene TRBV2 combines with J gene TRBJ1-2; a weak D match, TRBD1 (5 bases). The CDR3 loop spans 15 amino acids. V was trimmed by 6 bases and J by 1 base, leaving 15 bases between them. Germline-derived CDR1 and CDR2 are SNHLY and FYNNEI. CDR3 protein: CASSHPGLGNYGYTF. CDR3 in DNA: TGTGCCAGCAGCCATCCAGGGTTGGGTAACTATGGCTACACCTTC.

The chain has TRBV10-1 and TRBJ2-2, with 8 bases matching TRBD2. Germline lookup yields CDR1 WNHNN and CDR2 SYGVQD (reference sequence). The CDR3 contains 18 residues. V lost 3 bases, J lost 3 bases, and 12 bases stayed unmatched. The CDR3 sequence: CASSEEIDGGADTGELFF. The CDR3 DNA sequence: TGCGCCAGCAGTGAAGAGATTGACGGGGGGGCTGACACCGGGGAGCTGTTTTTT.

On this clone itself: One end of the junction fails to match germline, which may point to a read error. The same CDR3 is also encoded by other DNA sequences in this sample. The V call is TRBV7-9, the J call TRBJ2-3; unclear D gene. Germline CDR1 SEHNR, CDR2 FQNEAQ (reference sequence). The CDR3 spans 15 residues. The CDR3 region is CASSLRPLGADTQYF. Written as DNA, the CDR3 is TGTGCTAGCAGCCTCCGCCCGCTAGGTGCAGATACGCAGTATTTT. The variable domain in full, with the rest retrieved from reference TRBV7-9 and TRBJ2-3, is DTGVSQNPRHKITKRGQNVTFRCDPISEHNRLYWYRQTLGQGPEFLTYFQNEAQLEKSRLLSDRFSAERPKGSFSTLEIQRTEQGDSAMYLCASSLRPLGADTQYFGPGTRLTVL.

This chain joins TRBV19 and TRBJ2-6; a weak D match, TRBD2 (7 bases). V was clipped by 10 bases and J by 1 base, with 14 bases between them. The CDR3 is made up of 15 amino acids. CDR1 and CDR2 from the germline V gene are LNHDA and SQIVND (reference sequence). CDR3 sequence: CATWGGASGANVLTF. Written as DNA, the CDR3 is TGTGCCACCTGGGGGGGCGCATCTGGGGCCAACGTCCTGACTTTC.

The CDR3, as DNA: TGTGCCAGCAGCGTCGCAGGGTACTCTGGAAACACCATATATTTT. Amino acids: CASSVAGYSGNTIYF. V is TRBV9 and J is TRBJ1-3, with D possibly TRBD1 on 5 matching bases. Germline values: CDR1 SGDLS, CDR2 YYNGEE. V lost 2 bases and J 0 bases, leaving 9 bases between the germline ends. The CDR3 extends over 15 amino acids.

The CDR3 DNA is TGTGCCAGCAGTTTCAGGGATCACTACAATGAGCAGTTCTTC. Translated: CASSFRDHYNEQFF. The gene calls are TRBV28 and TRBJ2-1, with D possibly being TRBD1 (5 bases). This CDR3 comprises 14 residues. V was trimmed by 3 bases and J by 3 bases, leaving 9 bases between them. Per germline, CDR1 MDHEN and CDR2 SYDVKM.

J is TRBJ2-3 and V is TRBV28; 9 bases agree with TRBD2. This CDR3 has 15 residues. The V segment lost 3 bases and the J segment 1 base; nucleotides outside the gene matches: 2. The germline V gene has CDR1 MDHEN and CDR2 SYDVKM. CDR3 in DNA: TGTGCCAGCAGTTTGCGGGGGGGCCGCACAGATACGCAGTATTTT. It is translated as CASSLRGGRTDTQYF.

This chain links TRBV7-2 with TRBJ1-6; D is undetermined. Germline CDR1 SGHTA, CDR2 FQGNSA. This CDR3 comprises 13 residues. Trimming shortened V by 3 bases and J by 7 bases, and 7 bases separated the two germline ends. The CDR3 loop is CASSFRVNSPLHF. The DNA for the CDR3 is TGTGCCAGCAGCTTTCGGGTAAATTCACCCCTCCACTTT.

The sample holds one count of this clone. The J gene is TRBJ2-3, the V gene TRBV5-1; weak D call: TRBD2 (7 bases). Deletions cut 0 bases from V and 6 bases from J, with 11 bases between. Germline V lookup: CDR1 SGHRS, CDR2 YFSETQ. The CDR3 loop spans 14 amino acids. CDR3 sequence reads: CASSLERDTDTQYF. The CDR3 region has the DNA TGCGCCAGCAGCTTGGAGCGGGACACGGATACGCAGTATTTT.

This chain connects TRBV4-1 to TRBJ2-7, with TRBD1 identical over 10 bases. Germline V lookup: CDR1 MGHRA, CDR2 YSYEKL. J was trimmed by 0 bases and V by 3 bases; bases with no gene match: 5. The CDR3 totals 16 residues. The CDR3 DNA reads TGCGCCAGCAGCCACCCCCGGACAGGGGGCTCCTACGAGCAGTACTTC. This sequence encodes CASSHPRTGGSYEQYF.

The rearrangement joins TRBV6-1 to TRBJ1-2, with D maybe TRBD1 (6 bases). From germline, CDR1 is MNHNS and CDR2 SASEGT. V was clipped by 0 bases and J by 5 bases, with 10 bases between them. CDR3 length: 14 residues. This CDR3 is CASSEARGVYGYTF. CDR3 in DNA: TGTGCCAGCAGTGAAGCCAGGGGAGTGTATGGCTACACCTTC.

This chain joins TRBV2 and TRBJ2-5; TRBD2 matches 11 bases. J gave up 2 bases and V 4 bases, and 6 bases lay outside the gene matches. The CDR3 has 16 residues. The germline CDR1 and CDR2 sequences are SNHLY and FYNNEI. CDR3: CASSGGRTSGQETQYF. In DNA, the CDR3 is TGTGCCAGCAGTGGGGGTCGGACTAGCGGGCAAGAGACCCAGTACTTC.

V and J are TRBV18 and TRBJ2-1; TRBD2 matches 8 bases. The trim removed 3 bases at V and 4 bases at J, leaving 8 bases unmatched. The CDR3 runs to 16 residues. In germline, CDR1 is KGHSH, CDR2 LQKENI. The CDR3 coding sequence is TGTGCCAGCTCACCGTCCGGTAGCGGGAATTACAATGAGCAGTTCTTC. Translation gives CASSPSGSGNYNEQFF. Full variable domain (outside the CDR3, taken from reference TRBV18 and TRBJ2-1): NAGVMQNPRHLVRRRGQEARLRCSPMKGHSHVYWYRQLPEEGLKFMVYLQKENIIDESGMPKERFSAEFPKEGPSILRIQQVVRGDSAAYFCASSPSGSGNYNEQFFGPGTRLTVL.

The V call is TRBV19, the J call TRBJ1-5; D gene uncertain. The CDR3 totals 14 residues. Trimming cost V 5 bases and J 3 bases, with 11 bases left between them. Germline CDR1 reads LNHDA; CDR2 reads SQIVND (reference sequence). For the CDR3, the DNA is TGTGCCAGTAGTCCGAGAGGGAACAATCAGCCCCAGCATTTT. Residues: CASSPRGNNQPQHF. The variable domain in full, completed from reference TRBV19 and TRBJ1-5, reads DGGITQSPKYLFRKEGQNVTLSCEQNLNHDAMYWYRQDPGQGLRLIYYSQIVNDFQKGDIAEGYSVSREKKESFPLTVTSAQKNPTAFYLCASSPRGNNQPQHFGDGTRLSIL.